This T cell receptor (beta chain) was sequenced during a study of T cell changes during pregnancy in multiple sclerosis. TCRdb keeps only in-frame clones here, not all; method: immunoSEQ multiplex PCR. Here the sample spans tens of thousands of clones, over 85% being singletons. The material sequenced was peripheral blood, taken in the second trimester of pregnancy. The receptor's source is a female donor in good health, enrolled as a control in a pregnancy study.

CDR3 in amino acids: CASSQVVSTYEQYF. In DNA, the CDR3 is TGTGCCAGCAGCCAAGTGGTTAGCACCTACGAGCAGTACTTC. The chain recombines TRBV14 with TRBJ2-7; the D is unclear. The CDR3 loop spans 14 amino acids. Germline CDR1 reads SGHDN; CDR2 reads FVKESK. V was cut by 1 base and J by 2 bases, with 9 bases left in between. Filled out from reference TRBV14 and TRBJ2-7, the complete variable domain reads EAGVTQFPSHSVIEKGQTVTLRCDPISGHDNLYWYRRVMGKEIKFLLHFVKESKQDESGMPNNRFLAERTGGTYSTLKVQPAELEDSGVYFCASSQVVSTYEQYFGPGTRLTVT.